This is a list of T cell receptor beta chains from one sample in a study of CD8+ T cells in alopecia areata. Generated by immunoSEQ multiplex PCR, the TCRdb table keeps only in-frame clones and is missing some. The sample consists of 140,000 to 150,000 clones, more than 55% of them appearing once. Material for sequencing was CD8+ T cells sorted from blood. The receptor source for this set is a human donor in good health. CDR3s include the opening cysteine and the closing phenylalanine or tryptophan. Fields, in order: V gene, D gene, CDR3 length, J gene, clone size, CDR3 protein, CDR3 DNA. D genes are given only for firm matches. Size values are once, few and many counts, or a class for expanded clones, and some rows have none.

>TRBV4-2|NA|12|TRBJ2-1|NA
CASSQATHEQFF
TGTGCCAGCAGCCAAGCTACGCATGAGCAGTTCTTC
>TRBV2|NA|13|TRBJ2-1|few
CATRPQTENEQFF
TGTGCCACCCGACCGCAGACGGAAAATGAGCAGTTCTTC
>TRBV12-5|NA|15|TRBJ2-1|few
CASGLVSEVHNEQFF
TGTGCTAGTGGTTTGGTATCTGAGGTACACAATGAGCAGTTCTTC
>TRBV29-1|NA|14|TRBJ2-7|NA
CSVELSTSSYEQYF
TGCAGCGTTGAACTCTCGACGAGCTCCTACGAGCAGTACTTC
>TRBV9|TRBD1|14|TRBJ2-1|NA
CASSLRDRAHEQFF
TGTGCCAGCAGCCTCCGGGACAGGGCACATGAGCAGTTCTTC
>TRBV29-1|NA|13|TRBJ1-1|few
CSVVGGMNTEAFF
TGCAGCGTTGTGGGAGGAATGAACACTGAAGCTTTCTTT
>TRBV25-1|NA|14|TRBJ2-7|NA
CASSDSRGFSEQYF
TGTGCCAGCAGTGACAGCAGGGGATTTTCCGAGCAGTACTTC
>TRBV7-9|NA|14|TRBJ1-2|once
CASSLAEANYGYTF
TGTGCCAGCAGCTTAGCGGAGGCTAACTATGGCTACACCTTC
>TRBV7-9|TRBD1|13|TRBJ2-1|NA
CAGWTGGVNEQFF
TGTGCCGGATGGACAGGGGGTGTTAATGAGCAGTTCTTC
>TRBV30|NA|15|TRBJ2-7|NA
CAWIRADHSDYEQYF
TGTGCCTGGATACGTGCCGACCATTCAGATTACGAGCAGTACTTC
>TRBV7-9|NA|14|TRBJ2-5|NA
CASSFGLYQETQYF
TGTGCCAGCAGCTTCGGACTGTACCAAGAGACCCAGTACTTC
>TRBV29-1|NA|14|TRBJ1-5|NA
CSVAKGTGDQPQHF
TGCAGCGTCGCGAAGGGGACTGGAGATCAGCCCCAGCATTTT
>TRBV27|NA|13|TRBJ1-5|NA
CASSPNSNQPQHF
TGTGCCAGCAGCCCAAATAGCAATCAGCCCCAGCATTTT
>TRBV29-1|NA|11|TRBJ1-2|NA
CSVAFRQGYTF
TGCAGCGTTGCATTCCGACAAGGCTACACCTTC
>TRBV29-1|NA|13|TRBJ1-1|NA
CSDEGSGVTEAFF
TGCAGCGACGAAGGGTCAGGGGTCACTGAAGCTTTCTTT
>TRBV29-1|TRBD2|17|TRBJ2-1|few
CSVNKVSGTTSYNEQFF
TGCAGCGTTAACAAGGTGAGCGGGACGACCTCCTACAATGAGCAGTTCTTC
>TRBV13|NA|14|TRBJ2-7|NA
CASSSGLGSYEQYF
TGTGCCAGCAGCTCCGGACTGGGCTCCTACGAGCAGTACTTC
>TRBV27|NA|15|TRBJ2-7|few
CASSPRQSPPDEQYF
TGTGCCAGCAGTCCCCGACAGTCTCCCCCGGACGAGCAGTACTTC
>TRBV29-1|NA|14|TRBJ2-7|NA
CSVEVKGLSYEQYF
TGCAGCGTTGAAGTTAAAGGGCTCTCCTACGAGCAGTACTTC
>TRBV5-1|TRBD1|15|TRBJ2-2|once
CASSSRQGYTGELFF
TGCGCCAGCAGCTCCAGACAGGGATACACCGGGGAGCTGTTTTTT
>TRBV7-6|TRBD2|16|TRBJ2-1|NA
CASSLRLGGTYNEQFF
TGTGCCAGCAGCTTAAGGCTCGGGGGGACCTACAATGAGCAGTTCTTC
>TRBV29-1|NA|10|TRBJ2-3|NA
CSGRTFTQYF
TGCAGCGGACGGACATTTACGCAGTATTTT
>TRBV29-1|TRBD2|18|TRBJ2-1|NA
CSVEGDYGGREGQNEQFF
TGCAGCGTTGAAGGGGACTACGGTGGGCGGGAGGGTCAGAATGAGCAGTTCTTC
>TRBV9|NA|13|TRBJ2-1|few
CASSSPTRSEQFF
TGTGCCAGCAGCTCCCCGACTAGATCTGAGCAGTTCTTC
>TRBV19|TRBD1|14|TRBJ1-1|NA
CASSIGTGWAEAFF
TGTGCCAGTAGTATTGGGACAGGGTGGGCTGAAGCTTTCTTT
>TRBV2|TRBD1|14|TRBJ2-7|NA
CASNEAGGVSEQYF
TGTGCCAGTAACGAGGCAGGGGGCGTCTCCGAGCAGTACTTC